A single sample gave rise to the 31 T cell receptor beta chains below, sequenced in a study of blood T cell repertoires in COVID-19. Measured with immunoSEQ multiplex PCR; TCRdb has only the in-frame clones, and not every one. This table has 210,000 or so clones, around 92% appearing once. Sequencing used peripheral blood. These receptors all stem from a man aged 25 to 40 with acute or convalescent COVID-19.

The chain couples TRBV4-1 to TRBJ1-3; the match to TRBD1 covers 7 bases. After removal of 3 bases from V and 0 bases from J, the junction contained 14 bases not matched to a gene. CDR1 MGHRA and CDR2 YSYEKL come from the germline V gene. CDR3 length equals 19 residues. The CDR3 DNA sequence: TGCGCCAGCAGCCACGTAGGGACAGAAATTCTAAGCTCTGGAAACACCATATATTTT. Translating it yields CASSHVGTEILSSGNTIYF.

The V gene is TRBV10-1, the J gene TRBJ2-3; a possible D gene is TRBD1 (7 bases). Germline CDR1 WNHNN, CDR2 SYGVQD (reference sequence). The CDR3 runs 15 residues. Trimming stripped 3 bases from V and 3 bases from J, with 13 bases between. CDR3 region: CASSDRGAHTDTQYF. In DNA form, the CDR3 reads TGCGCCAGCAGTGACAGGGGGGCGCATACAGATACGCAGTATTTT.

The chain is built from TRBV11-2 and TRBJ2-1, with D possibly TRBD1 on 6 matching bases. The V and J ends lost 2 bases and 8 bases respectively, with 10 bases between them. This CDR3 has 13 amino acids. The germline V gene has CDR1 SGHAT and CDR2 FQNNGV. CDR3 in amino acids: CASSLPRGHEQFF. As DNA, the CDR3 is TGTGCCAGCAGCTTACCCAGGGGTCATGAGCAGTTCTTC. The whole variable domain, remainder taken from reference TRBV11-2 and TRBJ2-1, is EAGVAQSPRYKIIEKRQSVAFWCNPISGHATLYWYQQILGQGPKLLIQFQNNGVVDDSQLPKDRFSAERLKGVDSTLKIQPAKLEDSAVYLCASSLPRGHEQFFGPGTRLTVL.

The CDR3 nucleotides read TGTGCCACCAGTGATCCGGGACTAGAGATTAATGAGCAGTTCTTC. Amino acids: CATSDPGLEINEQFF. This sequence joins TRBV24-1 and TRBJ2-1; 8 bases agree with TRBD2. With V trimmed by 3 bases and J by 7 bases, 7 bases remained unmatched. This CDR3 region has 15 residues. Germline lookup yields CDR1 KGHDR and CDR2 SFDVKD.

This sequence joins TRBV6-1 and TRBJ2-3; D is uncertain. Trimming cost V 3 bases and J 2 bases, with 12 bases left between them. The CDR3 has 15 amino acids. Germline V gene data show CDR1 as MNHNS and CDR2 as SASEGT. The CDR3 loop is CASSDSNSPTDTQYF. CDR3 nucleotide sequence: TGTGCCAGCAGTGATTCCAACAGCCCCACAGATACGCAGTATTTT.

This clone was observed once. This chain joins TRBV29-1 and TRBJ2-7, with D possibly TRBD2 on 5 matching bases. In germline, CDR1 is SQVTM, CDR2 ANQGSEA. This CDR3 spans 12 amino acids. V was trimmed by 5 bases and J by 3 bases, leaving 11 bases between them. CDR3 DNA sequence: TGCAGCGTTCTCCGGGAAGGCTACGAGCAGTACTTC. This encodes CSVLREGYEQYF.

The chain recombines TRBV9 with TRBJ1-1, with D possibly being TRBD1 (5 bases). The CDR3 is 13 residues long. Germline V gives CDR1 SGDLS, CDR2 YYNGEE. V was cut by 0 bases and J by 4 bases, with 7 bases left in between. This CDR3 is CASSVGGRTEAFF. CDR3 sequence (DNA): TGTGCCAGCAGCGTAGGGGGCCGCACTGAAGCTTTCTTT.

The V and J genes are TRBV5-1 and TRBJ2-2, with 10 bases matching TRBD2. V shed 4 bases, J shed 7 bases, and the junction held 7 bases outside the gene matches. The germline gives CDR1 SGHRS, CDR2 YFSETQ. This CDR3 region has 15 residues. This chain's CDR3 is CASSDTSGKFGELFF. The CDR3 DNA is TGCGCCAGCAGCGATACTAGCGGGAAGTTCGGGGAGCTGTTTTTT.

The chain has TRBV29-1 and TRBJ2-1, with 9 positions matching TRBD1. V dropped 7 bases and J dropped 5; count of bases not matched to a gene: 6. This CDR3 comprises 13 residues. From germline, CDR1 is SQVTM and CDR2 ANQGSEA. The CDR3 sequence is CSGRDRENNEQFF. CDR3 sequence (DNA): TGCAGCGGACGGGACAGGGAAAACAATGAGCAGTTCTTC.

The chain is built from TRBV21-1 and TRBJ2-1; the D call TRBD1 from the table was never checked on the DNA. TRBV21-1 is a recognized pseudogene. The CDR3 covers 12 residues. The CDR3 region is CASSKAANEQFF. The CDR3 bases are TGTGCCAGCAGCAAAGCGGCCAATGAGCAGTTCTTC.

The rearrangement joins TRBV6-5 to TRBJ2-2; D is ambiguous. Trimming took off 8 bases at V and 3 bases at J, with 7 bases between the two ends. The germline V gene has CDR1 MNHEY and CDR2 SVGAGI. This CDR3 region has 12 residues. In nucleotides, the CDR3 is TGTGCCAGCTCAGATGACACCGGGGAGCTGTTTTTT. This codes for CASSDDTGELFF.

This clone was found once. The rearrangement joins TRBV7-9 to TRBJ2-7; the match to TRBD2 covers 7 bases. Germline V CDR1 and CDR2: SEHNR, FQNEAQ (reference sequence). V lost 5 bases, J lost 5 bases, and 6 bases stayed unmatched. The length of the CDR3 is 13 residues. CDR3 sequence: CASSPRGKDEQYF. The DNA for the CDR3 is TGTGCCAGCAGCCCGCGGGGGAAAGACGAGCAGTACTTC.

V usage is TRBV4-2 and J usage is TRBJ1-5; 7 bases are a match to TRBD1. CDR3 length: 15 residues. Looked up from germline, CDR1 is LGHNA and CDR2 is YNFKEQ. V shed 4 bases and J 2 bases; nucleotides not matched to a gene: 5. The CDR3 reads CASSPEGQGNQPQHF. CDR3 DNA sequence: TGTGCCAGCAGCCCAGAAGGACAGGGCAATCAGCCCCAGCATTTT.

The chain recombines TRBV19 with TRBJ2-2; 9 nucleotides line up with TRBD2. Looked up from germline, CDR1 is LNHDA and CDR2 is SQIVND (reference sequence). The trim removed 9 bases at V and 1 base at J, leaving 3 bases unmatched. The length of the CDR3 is 14 residues. The DNA for the CDR3 is TGTGCCAGCGATAGCGGGAGGAACACCGGGGAGCTGTTTTTT. Translated, it gives CASDSGRNTGELFF.

The chain carries TRBV7-8 and TRBJ2-3; 7 nucleotides line up with TRBD2. The CDR3 totals 16 residues. J gave up 1 base and V 4 bases, and 8 bases lay outside the gene matches. CDR1 and CDR2 from the germline V gene are SGHVS and FQNEAQ. CDR3 sequence: CASSSGGGFGTDTQYF. In DNA, the CDR3 is TGTGCCAGCAGCTCAGGCGGGGGATTTGGCACAGATACGCAGTATTTT.

The J gene is TRBJ1-2, the V gene TRBV2; D possibly corresponds to TRBD1 (5 bases). Germline V gene sequence: CDR1 SNHLY, CDR2 FYNNEI. V was pared by 4 bases and J by 8 bases, with 11 bases between. The CDR3 is 12 residues long. The CDR3 spells CASSVGGIGYTF. The CDR3, as DNA: TGTGCCAGCAGTGTCGGGGGAATAGGCTACACCTTC.

The chain links TRBV28 to TRBJ2-5, with 11 bases aligning to TRBD1. The V gene end was trimmed by 3 bases and the J gene end by 5 bases; junction bases not matched to a gene: 5. The CDR3 extends over 15 amino acids. CDR1 MDHEN and CDR2 SYDVKM come from the germline V gene. CDR3 protein: CASSLRTGGGETQYF. As DNA, the CDR3 is TGTGCCAGCAGTTTGAGGACAGGGGGCGGGGAGACCCAGTACTTC.

The chain employs TRBV28 and TRBJ2-3, with 7 bases lining up with TRBD1. Trimming cost V 3 bases and J 4 bases; bases outside gene matches: 4. The CDR3 extends over 14 amino acids. CDR1 is MDHEN, CDR2 SYDVKM, per germline. CDR3 amino acids: CASSFYRGADTQYF. DNA for the CDR3: TGTGCCAGCAGTTTTTACAGGGGAGCAGATACGCAGTATTTT.

This chain links TRBV9 with TRBJ2-1, with 11 bases identical to TRBD2. CDR3 length: 16 amino acids. V dropped 2 bases and J dropped 2; count of bases not matched to a gene: 3. In germline, CDR1 is SGDLS, CDR2 YYNGEE. The CDR3 DNA reads as TGTGCCAGCAGCGTCCTAGCGGGAGGCACCTACAATGAGCAGTTCTTC. Residues: CASSVLAGGTYNEQFF.

The chain couples TRBV5-1 to TRBJ2-3, with a weak D call TRBD2 (6 bases). Germline lookup yields CDR1 SGHRS and CDR2 YFSETQ. The CDR3 contains 15 residues. Trimming removed 4 bases from V and 0 bases from J, with 12 bases in between. Written as DNA, the CDR3 is TGCGCCAGCAGCGGCGGGACTCTAAGCACAGATACGCAGTATTTT. Translated: CASSGGTLSTDTQYF.

The chain employs TRBV30 and TRBJ1-1; the match to TRBD1 covers 9 bases. The CDR3 sequence is 15 residues long. The V gene's germline CDR1 is GTSNPN and CDR2 SVGIG (reference sequence). Unmatched junction bases numbered 11, after V lost 3 bases and J lost 6 bases. The CDR3 DNA reads TGTGCCTGGAGACCCACCTCGACAGGGGGATCTGAAGCTTTCTTT. Its protein product is CAWRPTSTGGSEAFF.

The rearrangement joins TRBV28 to TRBJ1-4, with D hard to call. V lost 11 bases and J 8 bases, leaving 12 bases between the germline ends. The CDR3 has 11 amino acids. The germline V gene encodes CDR1 MDHEN and CDR2 SYDVKM. The CDR3 coding sequence is TGTGCCGCTCTCGGTCGGGAAAAACTGTTTTTT. It encodes CAALGREKLFF.

The gene calls are TRBV4-2 and TRBJ2-7; D is perhaps TRBD2 (5 bases). Germline-derived CDR1 and CDR2 are LGHNA and YNFKEQ. Trimming stripped 1 base from V and 3 bases from J, with 13 bases between. The CDR3 is 15 residues long. In DNA, the CDR3 is TGTGCCAGCAGCCAAGGTATTGAGGGAAGCTACGAGCAGTACTTC. This sequence encodes CASSQGIEGSYEQYF.

The rearrangement links TRBV9 to TRBJ2-5; no firm D call. V lost 1 base, J lost 0 bases, and 4 bases lay in between. Germline V CDR1 and CDR2: SGDLS, YYNGEE. This CDR3 is 13 amino acids long. As DNA, the CDR3 is TGTGCCAGCAGCGTAAGCAACCAAGAGACCCAGTACTTC. Its translation is CASSVSNQETQYF.

Concerning this clone itself: Germline is not matched at one junction end, which may reflect a read error. The chain uses TRBV18 and TRBJ1-2; 9 bases fit TRBD1. The CDR3 length is 12 residues. Germline V gene lookup returns CDR1 KGHSH and CDR2 LQKENI. The DNA for the CDR3 is TGTGCCAGCTCACTCGGACAGGGGTTTAACTCCTTC. Translating gives CASSLGQGFNSF.

This chain connects TRBV2 to TRBJ1-5; D gene unclear. The CDR3 totals 14 residues. CDR1 and CDR2 (germline): SNHLY, FYNNEI. V dropped 6 bases and J dropped 2 bases, with 11 bases sitting between them. The CDR3 is CASSASTGNQPQHF. As DNA, the CDR3 is TGTGCCAGCAGCGCTAGTACGGGCAATCAGCCCCAGCATTTT.

The chain has TRBV5-1 and TRBJ2-7, with a weak D call TRBD1 (5 bases). V shed 0 bases and J shed 5 bases, with 9 bases lying between them. This CDR3 has 13 residues. The germline CDR1 and CDR2 sequences are SGHRS and YFSETQ. The CDR3 here is CASSLADSHEQYF. The CDR3 DNA reads as TGCGCCAGCAGCTTGGCAGACAGTCACGAGCAGTACTTC.

The chain combines TRBV4-2 with TRBJ2-7; 8 nucleotides match TRBD1. V lost 3 bases to trimming and J lost 0 bases; unmatched junction nucleotides: 7. Germline values: CDR1 LGHNA, CDR2 YNFKEQ. This CDR3 spans 16 amino acids. The CDR3 nucleotides are TGTGCCAGCAGCCATGCCGGAACAGGGGGCTCCTACGAGCAGTACTTC. Translating it yields CASSHAGTGGSYEQYF.

CDR3 region: CASRQGTVNTGELFF. The CDR3, as DNA: TGTGCCAGCAGGCAGGGGACAGTTAACACCGGGGAGCTGTTTTTT. The J gene is TRBJ2-2, the V gene TRBV6-5, with 7 bases that match TRBD1. Unmatched junction bases numbered 6, after V lost 6 bases and J lost 2 bases. The CDR3 has 15 amino acids. The V gene's germline CDR1 is MNHEY and CDR2 SVGAGI.

The chain joins TRBV27 to TRBJ1-5; D not resolved. V was shortened by 6 bases and J by 3 bases, with 12 bases between the two germline ends. This CDR3 comprises 14 residues. CDR1 MNHEY and CDR2 SMNVEV come from the germline V gene (reference sequence). The CDR3 DNA sequence: TGTGCCAGCAGCGGTGGCAGGTTCAATCAGCCCCAGCATTTT. Encoded protein: CASSGGRFNQPQHF.

This clone appeared a single time. The chain couples TRBV15 to TRBJ1-4; the D gene is possibly TRBD1 (5 bases). Between the trimmed V and J ends, which lost 2 bases and 4 bases, there was a span of 8 bases. The CDR3 runs 14 residues. The germline CDR1 and CDR2 sequences are LNHNV and YYDKDF (reference sequence). The CDR3 sequence: CATSRSRGNEKLFF. CDR3 nucleotides: TGTGCCACCAGCAGATCAAGGGGTAATGAAAAACTGTTTTTT.